These 4 T cell receptor beta chains came from one sample sequenced in a study of cytomegalovirus exposure and HLA in healthy donors. The table came from immunoSEQ multiplex PCR; TCRdb's copy has only in-frame clones and leaves some out. The sample comprises about 250,000 clones, 87% of which are singletons, and 12% rests with the top ten. Sequencing used PBMCs. Receptors originate from a man between 18 and 29 years old in good health and CMV-seropositive.

The J gene is TRBJ1-2, the V gene TRBV27; D is uncertain. Trimming removed 3 bases at V and 7 bases at J, with 15 bases between. The CDR3 consists of 14 residues. Germline lookup yields CDR1 MNHEY and CDR2 SMNVEV (reference sequence). CDR3 region: CASSLKFPLGGYTF. The CDR3 coding sequence is TGTGCCAGCAGTTTGAAATTCCCGCTCGGTGGCTACACCTTC.

This sequence joins TRBV27 and TRBJ2-5, with 9 bases lining up with TRBD1. The CDR3 covers 14 residues. The V segment lost 8 bases and the J segment 9 bases; nucleotides outside the gene matches: 13. Germline CDR1 is MNHEY and CDR2 is SMNVEV (reference sequence). The CDR3 protein is CASSGQGKVNSQYF. In nucleotides, the CDR3 is TGTGCCAGCTCGGGACAGGGAAAAGTGAATTCCCAGTACTTC.

The chain is built from TRBV27 and TRBJ1-1, with D maybe TRBD1 (6 bases). The V end lost 3 bases, the J end lost 5 bases, and 13 bases lay between the germline ends. Germline lookup yields CDR1 MNHEY and CDR2 SMNVEV (reference sequence). The length of the CDR3 is 14 residues. CDR3 nucleotide sequence: TGTGCCAGCAGTTTTATTCCGGGGGCGACTGAAGCTTTCTTT. This encodes CASSFIPGATEAFF.

In its sample, this clone was seen a few times. The rearrangement links TRBV19 to TRBJ1-2; a weak D match, TRBD1 (6 bases). This CDR3 contains 12 residues. The V end was cut by 5 bases, the J end by 4 bases, with 8 bases between. Germline values: CDR1 LNHDA, CDR2 SQIVND (reference sequence). The CDR3 loop reads CASSRGGYGYTF. Written as DNA, the CDR3 is TGTGCCAGTAGTCGAGGGGGCTATGGCTACACCTTC. Together with reference TRBV19 and TRBJ1-2, the CDR3 gives the full variable domain: DGGITQSPKYLFRKEGQNVTLSCEQNLNHDAMYWYRQDPGQGLRLIYYSQIVNDFQKGDIAEGYSVSREKKESFPLTVTSAQKNPTAFYLCASSRGGYGYTFGSGTRLTVV.